The rows below give T cell receptor beta chains drawn from one sample of a study of radiation and T cells in renal cell carcinoma. Sequenced by immunoSEQ multiplex PCR; TCRdb stores in-frame clones only, minus some. The repertoire holds 70,000 or so clones, with 82% as singletons. This material consisted of blood, taken from a patient whose treatment included radiotherapy and nephrectomy. The receptors were gathered from a man aged 55 to 70 with renal cell carcinoma. Both conserved end residues are part of each CDR3. A D gene is named only where the DNA matches it firmly. Only part of the rows carry a size: once, few, many, or a class if the clone is expanded.

TRBV15,TRBJ1-5,.,.,CATSRDGGGQPQHF,TGTGCCACCAGCAGAGATGGGGGAGGTCAGCCCCAGCATTTT
TRBV6-6,TRBJ1-3,.,.,CASSYGTRSSGNTIYF,TGTGCCAGCAGTTACGGAACGCGGAGCTCTGGAAACACCATATATTTT
TRBV30,TRBJ1-5,.,.,CAWSASGTRRAQHF,TGTGCCTGGAGCGCATCCGGGACACGGCGAGCCCAGCATTTT
TRBV28,TRBJ2-1,few,.,CASSDSKGEQFF,TGTGCCAGCAGCGATTCCAAAGGTGAGCAGTTCTTC
TRBV5-1,TRBJ1-2,.,.,CASSFRGANYGYTF,TGCGCCAGCAGCTTCAGGGGTGCTAACTATGGCTACACCTTC
TRBV27,TRBJ2-7,.,.,CASSLSFDSEQYF,TGTGCCAGCAGTTTATCCTTCGACTCCGAGCAGTACTTC
TRBV7-2,TRBJ2-3,few,.,CASSLAGPGVSTDTQYF,TGTGCCAGCAGCTTAGCGGGGCCAGGGGTTAGCACAGATACGCAGTATTTT
TRBV5-1,TRBJ2-7,.,TRBD1,CASSLGGTGGSSYEQYF,TGCGCCAGCAGCTTGGGAGGGACAGGGGGTAGCTCCTACGAGCAGTACTTC
TRBV11-2,TRBJ2-3,.,.,CASSLDGSRADTQYF,TGTGCCAGCAGCTTAGACGGGAGTCGGGCAGATACGCAGTATTTT
TRBV10-1,TRBJ2-7,once,TRBD2,CASKRGGNDEQYF,TGCGCCAGCAAGAGGGGAGGGAACGACGAGCAGTACTTC
TRBV27,TRBJ2-5,.,.,CASGGAAAGRQEETQYF,TGTGCCAGCGGGGGGGCCGCGGCAGGGAGGCAAGAAGAGACCCAGTACTTC
TRBV6-1,TRBJ2-3,.,.,CASSEALGDLGQYF,TGTGCCAGCAGTGAAGCGCTCGGGGATCTAGGGCAGTATTTT